This T cell receptor beta chain is drawn from a study of blood T cell repertoires in COVID-19. The wider study: Some COVID-19 samples were acute and others convalescent; all came from the United States, Italy and Spain. Sample material is recorded as cDNA or gDNA derived from T cells, B-cell-depleted T cells, or PBMCs.

Authors' processing steps: Quantification of nucleated cells was approximated via reference gene primer amplification. Using immunoSEQ multiplex PCR, the repertoire was profiled, and TCRdb retains in-frame clones only, with some absent. Clonal size and the V and J genes are those of that table, whereas D and trimming came from the DNA. This sample has tens of thousands of clones, with roughly 80% found just once. This CDR3 region has 16 residues. The trim removed 4 bases at V and 7 bases at J, leaving 5 bases unmatched. Germline loops: CDR1 LGHDT, CDR2 YNNKEL (reference sequence). Input material: peripheral blood. The sequence derives from an elderly man with active or convalescent COVID-19. This chain links TRBV3-1 (or the pseudogene TRBV3-2) with TRBJ2-1; 15 positions match TRBD2. CDR3 sequence (DNA): TGTGCCAGCAGCCCTTGGACTAGCGGGGGGGGAAATGAGCAGTTCTTC. It codes for CASSPWTSGGGNEQFF.